Reported below is one T cell receptor (beta chain). These data belong to a study of cytomegalovirus exposure and HLA in healthy donors. Researchers ran the PCR with 60 Vbeta and 13 Jbeta primers. Using immunoSEQ multiplex PCR, the repertoire was profiled, and TCRdb retains in-frame clones only, with some absent. The sample has roughly 130,000 clones, around 66% seen once. Losses at the gene ends were 6 bases for V and 7 bases for J; bases not matched to a gene: 7. CDR1 and CDR2 (germline): SGHTA, FQGNSA. This CDR3 comprises 14 residues. The sequencing sample was made of PBMCs. The receptor comes from a woman aged 35 to 49 in good health and CMV-seropositive. The chain couples TRBV7-2 to TRBJ1-1; 11 bases line up with TRBD1. This CDR3 reads CASSPGQGGYEAFF. Here the CDR3 DNA reads TGTGCCAGCAGTCCGGGACAGGGGGGCTATGAAGCTTTCTTT.